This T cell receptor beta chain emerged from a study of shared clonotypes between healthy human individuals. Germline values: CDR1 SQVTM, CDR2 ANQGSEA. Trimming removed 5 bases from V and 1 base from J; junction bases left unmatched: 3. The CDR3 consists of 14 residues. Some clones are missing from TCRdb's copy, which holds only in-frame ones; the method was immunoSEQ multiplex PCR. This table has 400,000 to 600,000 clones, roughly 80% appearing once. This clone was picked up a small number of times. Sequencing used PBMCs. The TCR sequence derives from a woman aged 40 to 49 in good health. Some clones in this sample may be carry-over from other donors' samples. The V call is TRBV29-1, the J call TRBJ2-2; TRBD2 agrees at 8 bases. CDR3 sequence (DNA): TGCAGCGTTAGCGGGAGTCTGAACACCGGGGAGCTGTTTTTT. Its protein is CSVSGSLNTGELFF.